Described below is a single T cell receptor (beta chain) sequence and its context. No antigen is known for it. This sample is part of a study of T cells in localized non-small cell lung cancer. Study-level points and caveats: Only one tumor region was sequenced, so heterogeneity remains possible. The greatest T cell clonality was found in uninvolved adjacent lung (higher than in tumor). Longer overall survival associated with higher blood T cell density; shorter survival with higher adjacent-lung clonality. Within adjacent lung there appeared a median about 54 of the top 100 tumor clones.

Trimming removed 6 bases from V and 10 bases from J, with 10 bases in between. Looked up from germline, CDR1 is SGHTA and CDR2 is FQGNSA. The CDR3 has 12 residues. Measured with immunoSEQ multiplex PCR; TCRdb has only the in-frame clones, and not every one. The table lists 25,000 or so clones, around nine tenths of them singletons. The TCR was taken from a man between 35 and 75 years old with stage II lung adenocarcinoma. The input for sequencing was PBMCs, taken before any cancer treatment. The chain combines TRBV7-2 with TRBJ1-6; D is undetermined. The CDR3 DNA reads TGTGCCAGCAGAATCCAGGTCTCACCCCTCCACTTT. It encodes CASRIQVSPLHF.